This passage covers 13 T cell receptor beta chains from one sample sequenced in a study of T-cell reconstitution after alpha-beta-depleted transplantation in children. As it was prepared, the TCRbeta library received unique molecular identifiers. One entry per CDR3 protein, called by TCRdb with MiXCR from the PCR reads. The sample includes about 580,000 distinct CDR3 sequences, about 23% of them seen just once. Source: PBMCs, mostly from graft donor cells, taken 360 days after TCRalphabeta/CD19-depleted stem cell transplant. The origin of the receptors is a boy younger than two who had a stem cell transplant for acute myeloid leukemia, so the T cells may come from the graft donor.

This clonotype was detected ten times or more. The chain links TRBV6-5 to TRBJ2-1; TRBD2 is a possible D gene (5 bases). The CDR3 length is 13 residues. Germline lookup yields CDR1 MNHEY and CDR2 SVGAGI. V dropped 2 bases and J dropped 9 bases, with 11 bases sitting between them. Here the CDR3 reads CASSYPGRGEQFF. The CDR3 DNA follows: TGTGCCAGCAGTTACCCAGGACGGGGTGAGCAGTTCTTC.

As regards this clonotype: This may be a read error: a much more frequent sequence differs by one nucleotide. The CDR3 coding sequence is TGTGCCACCAGTGTAACTAATCAGGGGGAGACCCAGCATTTT. Translated: CATSVTNQGETQHF. The rearrangement uses TRBV24-1 and TRBJ1-5; 7 nucleotides line up with TRBD1. The CDR3 is 14 amino acids. The germline V gene encodes CDR1 KGHDR and CDR2 SFDVKD. Trimming at V came to 5 bases and at J to 11 bases, leaving 11 bases not matched to a gene.

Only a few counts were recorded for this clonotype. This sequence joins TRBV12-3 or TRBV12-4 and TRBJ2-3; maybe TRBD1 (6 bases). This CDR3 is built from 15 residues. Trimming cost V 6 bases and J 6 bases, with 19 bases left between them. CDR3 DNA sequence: TGTGCCAGCAGCCCTAACCTCAGGGGTGCGGATACGCAGTATTTT. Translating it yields CASSPNLRGADTQYF.

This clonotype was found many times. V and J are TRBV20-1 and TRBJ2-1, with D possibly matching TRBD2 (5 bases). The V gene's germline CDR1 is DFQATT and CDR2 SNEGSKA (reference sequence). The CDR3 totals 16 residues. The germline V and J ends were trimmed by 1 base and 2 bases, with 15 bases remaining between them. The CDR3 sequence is CSARASADWAYNEQFF. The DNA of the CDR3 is TGCAGTGCTAGAGCTTCGGCGGACTGGGCCTACAATGAGCAGTTCTTC.

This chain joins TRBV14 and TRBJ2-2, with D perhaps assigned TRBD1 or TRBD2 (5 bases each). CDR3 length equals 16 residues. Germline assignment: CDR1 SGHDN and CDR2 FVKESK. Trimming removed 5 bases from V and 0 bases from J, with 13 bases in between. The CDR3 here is CASSWLGTSNTGELFF. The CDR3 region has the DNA TGTGCCAGCAGCTGGTTAGGGACCTCGAACACCGGGGAGCTGTTTTTT.

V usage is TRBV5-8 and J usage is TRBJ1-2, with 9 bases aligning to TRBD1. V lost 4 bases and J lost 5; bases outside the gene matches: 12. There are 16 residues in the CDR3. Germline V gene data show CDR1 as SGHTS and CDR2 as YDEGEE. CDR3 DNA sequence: TGTGCCAGCAGCCCCCGGGACAGGGCCTTTGGATATGGCTACACCTTC. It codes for CASSPRDRAFGYGYTF.

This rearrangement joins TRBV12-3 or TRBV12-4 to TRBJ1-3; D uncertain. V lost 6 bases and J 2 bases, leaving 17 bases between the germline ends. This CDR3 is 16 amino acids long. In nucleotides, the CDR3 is TGTGCCAGCAGCAAGTCCCTAATAGCAACTGGAAACACCATATATTTT. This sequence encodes CASSKSLIATGNTIYF.

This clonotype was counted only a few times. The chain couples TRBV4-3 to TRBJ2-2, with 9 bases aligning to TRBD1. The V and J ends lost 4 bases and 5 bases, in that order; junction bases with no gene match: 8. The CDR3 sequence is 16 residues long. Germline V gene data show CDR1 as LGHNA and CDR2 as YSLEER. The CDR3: CASSLGTGKSTGELFF. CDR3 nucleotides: TGCGCCAGCAGCCTCGGGACAGGGAAGAGTACCGGGGAGCTGTTTTTT.

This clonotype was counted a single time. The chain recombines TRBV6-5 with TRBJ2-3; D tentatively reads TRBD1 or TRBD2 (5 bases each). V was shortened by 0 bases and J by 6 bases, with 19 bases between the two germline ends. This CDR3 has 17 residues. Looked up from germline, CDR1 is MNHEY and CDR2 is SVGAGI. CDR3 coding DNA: TGTGCCAGCAGTTACTCCGGACTGGGGCGAGGTGTGGATACGCAGTATTTT. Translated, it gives CASSYSGLGRGVDTQYF.

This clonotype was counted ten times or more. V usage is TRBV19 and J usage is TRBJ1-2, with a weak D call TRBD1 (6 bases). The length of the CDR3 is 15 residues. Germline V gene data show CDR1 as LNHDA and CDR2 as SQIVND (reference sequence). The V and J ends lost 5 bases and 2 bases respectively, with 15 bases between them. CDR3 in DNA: TGTGCCAGTAGTTTCGGCCGTGGACAGAACTATGGCTACACCTTC. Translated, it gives CASSFGRGQNYGYTF.

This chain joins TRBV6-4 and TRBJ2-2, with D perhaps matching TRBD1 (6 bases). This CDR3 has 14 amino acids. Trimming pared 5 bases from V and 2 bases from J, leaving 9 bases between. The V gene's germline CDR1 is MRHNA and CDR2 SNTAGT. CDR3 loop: CASSPGVNTGELFF. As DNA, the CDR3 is TGTGCCAGCAGTCCAGGGGTCAACACCGGGGAGCTGTTTTTT.

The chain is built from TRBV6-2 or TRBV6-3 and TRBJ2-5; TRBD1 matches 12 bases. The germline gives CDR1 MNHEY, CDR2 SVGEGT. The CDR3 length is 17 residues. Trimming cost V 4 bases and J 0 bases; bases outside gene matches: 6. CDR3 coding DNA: TGTGCCAGCAGTTCGGGACAGGGGGCGATCTACCAAGAGACCCAGTACTTC. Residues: CASSSGQGAIYQETQYF.

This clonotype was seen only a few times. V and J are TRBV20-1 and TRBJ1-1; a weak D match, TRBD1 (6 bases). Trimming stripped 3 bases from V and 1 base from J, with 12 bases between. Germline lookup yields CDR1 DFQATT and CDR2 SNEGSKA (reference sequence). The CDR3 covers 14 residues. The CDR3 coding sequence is TGCAGTGCTAGGAGGGGGAGGGGGAACACTGAAGCTTTCTTT. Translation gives CSARRGRGNTEAFF.